This T cell receptor (beta chain) came from a study of blood T cells in healthy people across ages. The table lists this clonotype with a few counts. Primed by a sample-barcoded 5' primer and a J-beta primer mix, a second PCR proceeded for roughly 7 to 12 cycles. TCRdb redid the calling of the 5' RACE reads with MiXCR, one entry per CDR3 protein. This table has approximately 760,000 distinct CDR3 sequences, roughly 25% appearing once. The V end was cut by 0 bases, the J end by 1 base, with 7 bases between. Germline V gene data show CDR1 as DFQATT and CDR2 as SNEGSKA (reference sequence). This CDR3 comprises 14 residues. This sample also belongs to another study, concerning T cells of mothers and their children. From that paper: The overlap seen between related mothers and children slightly exceeded that of unrelated pairs, though not significantly.

The chain is built from TRBV20-1 and TRBJ2-4; D uncertain. This clonotype originated in a boy aged 5-17 years in good health. Material: blood. CDR3 coding DNA: TGCAGTGCTAGAGAGCTTCTGGCCAAAAACATTCAGTACTTC. Residues: CSARELLAKNIQYF.